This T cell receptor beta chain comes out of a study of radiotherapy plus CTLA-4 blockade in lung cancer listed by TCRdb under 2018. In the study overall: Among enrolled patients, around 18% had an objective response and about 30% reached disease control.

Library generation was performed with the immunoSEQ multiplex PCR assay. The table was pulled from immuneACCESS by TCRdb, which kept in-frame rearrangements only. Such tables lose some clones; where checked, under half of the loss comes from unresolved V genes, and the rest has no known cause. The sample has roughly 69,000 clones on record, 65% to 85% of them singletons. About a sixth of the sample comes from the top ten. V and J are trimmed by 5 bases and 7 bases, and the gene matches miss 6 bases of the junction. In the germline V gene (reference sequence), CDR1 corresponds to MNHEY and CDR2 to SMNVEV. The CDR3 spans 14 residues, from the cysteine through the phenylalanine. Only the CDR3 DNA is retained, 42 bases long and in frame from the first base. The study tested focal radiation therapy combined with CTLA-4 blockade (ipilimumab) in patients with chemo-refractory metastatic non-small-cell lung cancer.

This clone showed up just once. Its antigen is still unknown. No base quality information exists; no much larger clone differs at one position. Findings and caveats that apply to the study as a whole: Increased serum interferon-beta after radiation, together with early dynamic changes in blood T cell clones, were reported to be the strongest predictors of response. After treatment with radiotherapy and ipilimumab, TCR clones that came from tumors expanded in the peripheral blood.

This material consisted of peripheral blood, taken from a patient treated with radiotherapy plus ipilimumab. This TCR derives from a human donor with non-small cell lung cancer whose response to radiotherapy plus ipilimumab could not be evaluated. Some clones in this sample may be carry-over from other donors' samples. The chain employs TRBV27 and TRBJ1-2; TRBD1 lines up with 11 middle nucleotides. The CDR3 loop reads CASSPDRGLGGYTF. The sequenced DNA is TGTGCCAGCAGTCCGGACAGGGGGCTGGGTGGCTACACCTTC.